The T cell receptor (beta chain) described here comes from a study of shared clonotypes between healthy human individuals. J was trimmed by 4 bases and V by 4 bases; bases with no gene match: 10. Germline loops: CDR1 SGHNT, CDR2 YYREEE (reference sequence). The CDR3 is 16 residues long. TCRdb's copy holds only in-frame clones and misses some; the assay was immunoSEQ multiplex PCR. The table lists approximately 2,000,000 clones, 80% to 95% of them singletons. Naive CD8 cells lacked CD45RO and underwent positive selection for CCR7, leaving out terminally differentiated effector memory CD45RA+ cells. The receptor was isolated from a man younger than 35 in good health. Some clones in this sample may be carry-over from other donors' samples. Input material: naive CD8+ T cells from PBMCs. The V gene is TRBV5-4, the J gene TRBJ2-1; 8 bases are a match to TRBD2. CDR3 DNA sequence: TGTGCCAGCAGCGTTGGGATTTTAGCGGGGTACAATGAGCAGTTCTTC. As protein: CASSVGILAGYNEQFF.